The clone carrying this T cell receptor beta chain was counted ten times or more. Its matching antigen is unknown. Hyperthyroidism of Graves' type that showed no ophthalmopathy progression within 18 months was stable. Exclusion followed for patients with uncontrolled infection, other autoimmune disease, pregnancy or lactation. Isolation of PBMCs was performed on about 9.9 ml fresh peripheral blood. This CDR3 region has 16 residues. V lost 5 bases and J 1 base, leaving 18 bases between the germline ends. CDR1 is MDHEN and CDR2 is SYDVKM in the germline V gene. TCR beta CDR3 sequences were amplified from RNA transcripts. With the HTBI primer set, the TCR CDR3 went through a first round of RT-PCR. TCRdb independently ran MiXCR on the multiplex PCR reads; one entry per CDR3 protein. Of roughly 740,000 distinct CDR3 sequences listed, about 17% are singletons. This specimen comes from a study of T cells in Graves' hyperthyroidism and ophthalmopathy. The study's findings and limits: The model identified upcoming ophthalmopathy a median around 7.1 months ahead of onset.

Sequencing was carried out using blood. The chain is built from TRBV28 and TRBJ2-7; tentatively, D is TRBD1 (7 bases). This receptor was taken from a man aged 18 to 29 with Graves' hyperthyroidism. CDR3 region: CASSPGGRRGSYEQYF. CDR3 nucleotides: TGTGCCAGCAGTCCAGGGGGGCGTAGGGGATCCTACGAGCAGTACTTC.